Below are 14 T cell receptor beta chains sequenced from a single sample in a study of cytomegalovirus exposure and HLA in healthy donors. Researchers ran the PCR with 60 Vbeta and 13 Jbeta primers. Sequenced by immunoSEQ multiplex PCR; TCRdb stores in-frame clones only, minus some. The data contain 110,000 or so clones, around 74% of them singletons. Sequencing was performed on PBMCs. The receptors shown here come from a man aged 40-55 years in good health and CMV-seronegative.

The chain recombines TRBV6-5 with TRBJ2-7, with D perhaps TRBD2 (7 bases). The CDR3 is made up of 15 amino acids. V was trimmed by 5 bases and J by 4 bases, leaving 18 bases between them. Germline values: CDR1 MNHEY, CDR2 SVGAGI. CDR3 amino acids: CASSPRGGARYEQYF. The CDR3 bases are TGTGCCAGCAGTCCAAGGGGGGGAGCGCGATACGAGCAGTACTTC.

The J gene is TRBJ1-1, the V gene TRBV5-6; 9 bases are a match to TRBD1. The germline V gene has CDR1 SGHDT and CDR2 YYEEEE. The CDR3 extends over 16 amino acids. V was pared by 5 bases and J by 3 bases, with 11 bases of the junction left unmatched. CDR3 sequence (DNA): TGTGCCAGCAGTCTACTTAGGGGACAGGGATACACTGAAGCTTTCTTT. It translates to CASSLLRGQGYTEAFF.

In its sample, this clone was seen a few times. The chain joins TRBV5-5 to TRBJ1-5, with 7 bases aligning to TRBD1. This CDR3 has 18 residues. Germline trimming cut 3 bases from V and 1 base from J; bases unmatched to any gene: 13. Germline-derived CDR1 and CDR2 are SGHKS and YYEKEE (reference sequence). The CDR3 protein is CASSWVTGIGRSNQPQHF. DNA of the CDR3: TGTGCCAGCAGCTGGGTGACAGGGATTGGACGAAGCAATCAGCCCCAGCATTTT.

The gene calls are TRBV4-1 and TRBJ1-4, with D possibly matching TRBD1 (6 bases). CDR3 length equals 17 residues. Germline V gene data show CDR1 as MGHRA and CDR2 as YSYEKL. V shed 1 base and J shed 4 bases, with 16 bases lying between them. The CDR3: CASSQADRLGINEKLFF. The CDR3, as DNA: TGCGCCAGCAGCCAAGCTGACAGGCTGGGGATTAATGAAAAACTGTTTTTT.

This clone has more than one count but fewer than ten. V and J are TRBV27 and TRBJ2-7, with 7 bases lining up with TRBD2. Germline V gene data show CDR1 as MNHEY and CDR2 as SMNVEV (reference sequence). Losses at the gene ends were 3 bases for V and 4 bases for J; bases not matched to a gene: 3. This CDR3 spans 13 amino acids. CDR3 protein: CASSFGGGYEQYF. DNA of the CDR3: TGTGCCAGCAGTTTTGGGGGGGGGTACGAGCAGTACTTC.

The gene calls are TRBV5-8 and TRBJ2-5; TRBD2 aligns across 9 bases. Trimming at V came to 3 bases and at J to 2 bases, leaving 8 bases not matched to a gene. The germline CDR1 and CDR2 sequences are SGHTS and YDEGEE. CDR3 size: 16 residues. This CDR3 reads CASSWGGRARQETQYF. Here the CDR3 DNA reads TGTGCCAGCAGCTGGGGCGGGAGGGCCCGGCAAGAGACCCAGTACTTC.

The chain joins TRBV7-2 to TRBJ1-4, with TRBD1 matching over 9 bases. From germline, CDR1 is SGHTA and CDR2 FQGNSA. This CDR3 contains 18 residues. Trimming took 0 bases from V and 3 from J; bases not matched to a gene: 8. CDR3 bases: TGTGCCAGCAGCTTAGCGCGGTACAGGGGGCCATCTAATGAAAAACTGTTTTTT. It yields the protein CASSLARYRGPSNEKLFF.

This clone has more than one count but fewer than ten. The gene calls are TRBV29-1 and TRBJ2-2, with D possibly being TRBD1 (5 bases). The germline V and J ends were trimmed by 4 bases and 2 bases, with 11 bases remaining between them. The V gene's germline CDR1 is SQVTM and CDR2 ANQGSEA. There are 14 residues in the CDR3. For the CDR3, the DNA is TGCAGCGTTGCAGGGCAAATCAACACCGGGGAGCTGTTTTTT. Its translation is CSVAGQINTGELFF.

The chain uses TRBV7-2 and TRBJ2-7, with 8 bases matching TRBD2. Germline-derived CDR1 and CDR2 are SGHTA and FQGNSA. This CDR3 region has 14 residues. V lost 1 base and J lost 7; bases outside the gene matches: 6. The CDR3 DNA reads as TGTGCCAGCAGCTTAGATTTCGCGGGGGGAGAGCAGTACTTC. Amino acid sequence: CASSLDFAGGEQYF.

This chain uses TRBV4-1 with TRBJ2-7, with 8 bases fitting TRBD2. The trim removed 0 bases at V and 5 bases at J, leaving 0 bases unmatched. Per the germline V gene, CDR1 is MGHRA and CDR2 is YSYEKL. This CDR3 is 13 amino acids long. The CDR3 here is CASSQERGDEQYF. CDR3 DNA: TGCGCCAGCAGCCAAGAGCGGGGGGACGAGCAGTACTTC.

The rearrangement uses TRBV28 and TRBJ1-3, with 7 bases matching TRBD1. J was trimmed by 2 bases and V by 4 bases; bases with no gene match: 5. This CDR3 comprises 15 residues. Germline V lookup: CDR1 MDHEN, CDR2 SYDVKM. The CDR3 nucleotides are TGTGCCAGCAGTTCCTCAGACAGGGCTGGAAACACCATATATTTT. Amino acid sequence: CASSSSDRAGNTIYF.

V usage is TRBV6-5 and J usage is TRBJ1-1; D is ambiguous. Trimming stripped 2 bases from V and 0 bases from J, with 7 bases between. CDR3 length equals 14 residues. CDR1 and CDR2 from the germline V gene are MNHEY and SVGAGI. CDR3 sequence reads: CASSYRGMNTEAFF. The DNA of the CDR3 is TGTGCCAGCAGTTACCGGGGTATGAACACTGAAGCTTTCTTT.

This rearrangement joins TRBV27 to TRBJ1-4; D is ambiguous. Germline CDR1 MNHEY, CDR2 SMNVEV (reference sequence). This CDR3 is 13 amino acids long. Trimming shortened V by 6 bases and J by 4 bases, and 9 bases separated the two germline ends. In nucleotides, the CDR3 is TGTGCCAGCAGGGTAGGGAGTAATGAAAAACTGTTTTTT. Protein sequence: CASRVGSNEKLFF. The full variable domain, completed using reference TRBV27 and TRBJ1-4, is EAQVTQNPRYLITVTGKKLTVTCSQNMNHEYMSWYRQDPGLGLRQIYYSMNVEVTDKGDVPEGYKVSRKEKRNFPLILESPSPNQTSLYFCASRVGSNEKLFFGSGTQLSVL.

This sequence joins TRBV4-2 and TRBJ2-1; TRBD2 matches 10 bases. The CDR3 totals 16 residues. Germline V CDR1 and CDR2: LGHNA, YNFKEQ. Trimming removed 2 bases from V and 4 bases from J; junction bases left unmatched: 5. CDR3 residues: CASSQPSGGAYNEQFF. CDR3 sequence (DNA): TGTGCCAGCAGCCAACCGAGCGGGGGGGCGTACAATGAGCAGTTCTTC.